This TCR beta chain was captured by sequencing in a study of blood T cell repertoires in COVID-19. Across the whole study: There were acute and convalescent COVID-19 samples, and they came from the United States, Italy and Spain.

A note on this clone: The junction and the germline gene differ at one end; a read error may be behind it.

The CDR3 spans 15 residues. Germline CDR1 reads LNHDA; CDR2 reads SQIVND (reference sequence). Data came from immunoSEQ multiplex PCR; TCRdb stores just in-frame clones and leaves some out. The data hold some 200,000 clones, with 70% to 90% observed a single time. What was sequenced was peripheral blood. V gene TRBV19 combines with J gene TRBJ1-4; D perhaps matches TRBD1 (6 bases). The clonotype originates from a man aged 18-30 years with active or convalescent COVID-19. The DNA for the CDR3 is TGTGCCAGTAGCCCCGGGTGGGACACTAGTGAAAAACTGTTTTTT. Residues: CASSPGWDTSEKLFF.